The source of this T cell receptor (beta chain) is a study of OX40 agonist ivuxolimab in advanced cancers. The method was immunoSEQ multiplex PCR; TCRdb's version includes in-frame clones alone and lacks a portion of them. The sample lists some 64,000 clones; around 93% were seen once. The germline V gene has CDR1 SEHNR and CDR2 FQNEAQ (reference sequence). Trimming cost V 5 bases and J 7 bases; bases outside gene matches: 16. The CDR3 covers 18 residues. This sequence originates from an adult with an advanced solid tumor such as melanoma, head and neck, liver or kidney cancer. The V call is TRBV7-9, the J call TRBJ2-1, with 11 bases lining up with TRBD2. The sequenced sample was CD4+ or CD8+ T cells sorted from blood, obtained in a trial of the OX40 agonist ivuxolimab. In nucleotides, the CDR3 is TGTGCCAGCAGCCCGCCCGCGGGACTAGCGGCCAAGTGGAATGAGCAGTTCTTC. The encoded protein is CASSPPAGLAAKWNEQFF.